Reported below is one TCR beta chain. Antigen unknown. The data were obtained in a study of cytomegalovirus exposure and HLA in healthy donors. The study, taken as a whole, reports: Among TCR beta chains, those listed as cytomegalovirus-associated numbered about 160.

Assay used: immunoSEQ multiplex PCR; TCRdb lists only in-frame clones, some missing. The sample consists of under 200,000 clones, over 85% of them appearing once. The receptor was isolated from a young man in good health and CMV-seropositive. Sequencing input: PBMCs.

The CDR3 coding sequence is TGTGCTAGTGGTCCGGCCGGCCAGCTAGCCCACGAGCAGTACTTC. This gives the protein CASGPAGQLAHEQYF. The chain couples TRBV12-5 to TRBJ2-7, with a tentative D call TRBD2 (5 bases). Trimming shortened V by 5 bases and J by 5 bases, and 19 bases separated the two germline ends. This CDR3 spans 15 amino acids. Germline V gene data show CDR1 as LGHNT and CDR2 as FRNRAP.